This TCR beta chain was recovered during a study of blood T cell repertoires in COVID-19. Looking at the study overall: Samples came from the United States, Italy and Spain, spanning acute and convalescent COVID-19. PBMCs, B-cell-depleted T cells, or T cells were the source of the cDNA or gDNA that made up the material.

Living in about two dozen US areas, the participants were between roughly 18 and 89 years of age. No more than 2 weeks before study entry, exposed participants had met a case of COVID-19. CDR3 length: 16 amino acids. V lost 4 bases to trimming and J lost 2 bases, with 16 bases between them. The germline V gene encodes CDR1 MNHEY and CDR2 SMNVEV (reference sequence). The method was immunoSEQ multiplex PCR; TCRdb's version includes in-frame clones alone and lacks a portion of them. The top ten hold 1.5% to 2% of the sample, which has fewer than 150,000 clones, under 90% seen once. Sequenced sample: PBMCs or T cells enriched from blood (not recorded which). This rearrangement joins TRBV27 to TRBJ2-3; maybe TRBD2 (6 bases). The sequence derives from a young woman who had been exposed to COVID-19. The CDR3 nucleotides are TGTGCCAGCAGTTGGACGTTGGGGGGACCCACAGATACGCAGTATTTT. This gives the protein CASSWTLGGPTDTQYF.